The T cell receptor (beta chain) under discussion was sequenced for a study of cytomegalovirus exposure and HLA in healthy donors. Worth noting for this clone: What it binds is unknown.

Whole-study results and caveats: Per published accounts, TCR beta sequences correctly predicted the HLA-A and HLA-B alleles of most subjects.

Healthy bone marrow donors supplied every sample. The CDR3 loop spans 14 amino acids. Germline V gene data show CDR1 as GTSNPN and CDR2 as SVGIG (reference sequence). V lost 3 bases and J 2 bases, leaving 14 bases between the germline ends. Researchers ran the PCR with 60 Vbeta and 13 Jbeta primers. Assay used: immunoSEQ multiplex PCR; TCRdb lists only in-frame clones, some missing. In the table there are 60,000 to 70,000 clones, about 72% of which are singletons. The sequenced sample consisted of PBMCs. The source is a man aged 45-60 years in good health and CMV-seropositive. The chain recombines TRBV30 with TRBJ2-7; D remains unclear. CDR3 DNA sequence: TGTGCCTGGAGGCAATTAGGCGGCCCCTACGAGCAGTACTTC. It encodes CAWRQLGGPYEQYF.